This T cell receptor (beta chain) was sequenced for a study of long-term antiretroviral therapy in people with HIV. Whole-study context: When the earliest samples were collected, ART was typically delayed until CD4 counts fell. Points from the study as a whole: Clonal expansions arising prior to ART prevailed in the repertoire at every time point.

The CDR3 contains 14 residues. With 5 bases removed from V and 5 bases from J, the gap between germline ends came to 13 bases. Per the germline V gene, CDR1 is MGHRA and CDR2 is YSYEKL. The assay used was immunoSEQ (version v3.0), run at survey level. Sequencing was performed with immunoSEQ multiplex PCR; in TCRdb, only in-frame clones are kept and a portion is missing. The profile shows under 20,000 clones, around 83% of them singletons. As for this clone: Its cognate antigen is unknown.

The chain couples TRBV4-1 to TRBJ1-5; D may be TRBD1 (5 bases). The origin of this receptor is a man aged 40-55 years with HIV. The source material was unsorted PBMCs, sampled just before starting antiretroviral therapy. This chain's CDR3 is CASSSRTSYQPQHF. In DNA, the CDR3 is TGCGCCAGCAGCTCCCGGACATCCTATCAGCCCCAGCATTTT.